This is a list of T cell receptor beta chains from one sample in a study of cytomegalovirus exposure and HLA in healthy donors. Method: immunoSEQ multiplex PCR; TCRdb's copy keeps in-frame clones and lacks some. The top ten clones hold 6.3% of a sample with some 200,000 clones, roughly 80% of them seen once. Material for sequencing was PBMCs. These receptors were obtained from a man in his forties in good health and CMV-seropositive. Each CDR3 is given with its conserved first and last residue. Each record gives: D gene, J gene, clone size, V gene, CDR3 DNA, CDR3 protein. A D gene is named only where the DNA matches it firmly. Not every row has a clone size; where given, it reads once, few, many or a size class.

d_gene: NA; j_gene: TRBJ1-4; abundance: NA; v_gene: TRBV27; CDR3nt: TGTGCCAGCAGTCAAGACAGGAATGAAAAACTGTTTTTT; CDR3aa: CASSQDRNEKLFF
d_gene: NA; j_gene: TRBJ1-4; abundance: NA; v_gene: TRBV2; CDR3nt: TGTGCCAGCAGTGAATTCAGAGAAAAACTGTTTTTT; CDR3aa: CASSEFREKLFF
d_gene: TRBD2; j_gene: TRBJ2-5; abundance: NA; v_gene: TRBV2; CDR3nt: TGTGCCAGTGGGACTACTCCAGAGACCCAGTACTTC; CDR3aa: CASGTTPETQYF
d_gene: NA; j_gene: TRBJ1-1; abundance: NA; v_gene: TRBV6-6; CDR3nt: TGTGCCAGCAGTTACTCTAGACAGATTGAAGCTTTCTTT; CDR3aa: CASSYSRQIEAFF
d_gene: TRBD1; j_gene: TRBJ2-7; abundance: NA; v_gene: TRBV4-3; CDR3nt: TGCGCCAGCAGCACCGGGACAGGCCCCTACGAGCAGTACTTC; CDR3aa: CASSTGTGPYEQYF
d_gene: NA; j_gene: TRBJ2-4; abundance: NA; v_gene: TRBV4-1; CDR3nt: TGCGCCAGCAGCCTCCCCGCAGGTCGCCTGGTAGCCAAAAACATTCAGTACTTC; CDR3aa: CASSLPAGRLVAKNIQYF
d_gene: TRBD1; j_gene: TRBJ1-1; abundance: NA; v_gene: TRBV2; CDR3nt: TGTGCCAGCAGTAAAGGACAGGGGAACACTGAAGCTTTCTTT; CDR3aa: CASSKGQGNTEAFF
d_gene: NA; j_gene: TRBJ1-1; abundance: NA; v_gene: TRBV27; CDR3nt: TGTGCCAGCAGTTTAACAGGGCGCACTGAAGCTTTCTTT; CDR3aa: CASSLTGRTEAFF
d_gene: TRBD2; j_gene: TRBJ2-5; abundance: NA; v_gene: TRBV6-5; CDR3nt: TGTGCCAGCAGTTACTCGAGGCTAGCGGGGGGAGAAGCACAGTACTTC; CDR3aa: CASSYSRLAGGEAQYF
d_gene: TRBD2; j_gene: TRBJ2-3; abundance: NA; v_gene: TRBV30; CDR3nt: TGTGCCTGGAGCCAGCGGGGGGGGAAAGATACGCAGTATTTT; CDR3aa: CAWSQRGGKDTQYF
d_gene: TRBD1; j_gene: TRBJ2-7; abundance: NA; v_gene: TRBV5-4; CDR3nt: TGTGCCAGCAGCGTGGACAGGGGGCTATACGAGCAGTACTTC; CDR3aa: CASSVDRGLYEQYF
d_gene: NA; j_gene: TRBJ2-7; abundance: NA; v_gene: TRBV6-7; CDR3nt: TGTGCCAGCCGCGGAGAGGGCGACGAGCAGTACTTC; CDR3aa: CASRGEGDEQYF
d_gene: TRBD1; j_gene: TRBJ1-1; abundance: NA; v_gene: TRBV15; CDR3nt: TGTGCCACCAGCAGAGTTAGGGGGACAGTGAACACTGAAGCTTTCTTT; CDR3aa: CATSRVRGTVNTEAFF
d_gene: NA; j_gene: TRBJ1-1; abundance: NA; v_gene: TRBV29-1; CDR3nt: TGCAGCGTTGGTGAAGGAAAGGGGATAATCGCTGAAGCTTTCTTT; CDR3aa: CSVGEGKGIIAEAFF
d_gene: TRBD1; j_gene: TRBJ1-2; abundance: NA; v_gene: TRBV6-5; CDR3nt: TGTGCCAGCAGAAGTGGGGACAGGGGTCTCTATGGCTACACCTTC; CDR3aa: CASRSGDRGLYGYTF
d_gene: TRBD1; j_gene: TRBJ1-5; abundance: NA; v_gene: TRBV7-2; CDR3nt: TGTGCCAGCAGCCCCCACGGACAGGGGTCAAATCAGCCCCAGCATTTT; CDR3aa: CASSPHGQGSNQPQHF
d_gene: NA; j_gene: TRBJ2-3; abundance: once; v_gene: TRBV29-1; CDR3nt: TGCAGCGTTGAAGTTTCCCAGGTTGTCGGTGCACCAGATACGCAGTATTTT; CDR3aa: CSVEVSQVVGAPDTQYF
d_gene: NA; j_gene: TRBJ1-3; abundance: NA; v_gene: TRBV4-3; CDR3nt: TGCGCCAGCAGCCGCACGCTCGCGGGCCCTGGAAACACCATATATTTT; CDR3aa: CASSRTLAGPGNTIYF
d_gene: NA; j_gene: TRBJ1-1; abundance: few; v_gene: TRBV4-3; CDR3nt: TGCGCCAGCAGCCAAGATCGGGGAAACACTGAAGCTTTCTTT; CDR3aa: CASSQDRGNTEAFF
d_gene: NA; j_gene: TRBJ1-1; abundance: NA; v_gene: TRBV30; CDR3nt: TGTGCCTGCGGACCAGGGCTCACTGAAGCTTTCTTT; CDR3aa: CACGPGLTEAFF
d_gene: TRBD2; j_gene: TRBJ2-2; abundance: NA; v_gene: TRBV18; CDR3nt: TGTGCCAGCTCACGGCTTGTTAGCGGGGACCCGAACACCGGGGAGCTGTTTTTT; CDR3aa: CASSRLVSGDPNTGELFF
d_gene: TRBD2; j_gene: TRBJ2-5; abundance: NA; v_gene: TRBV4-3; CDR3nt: TGCGCCAGCAGCCAAGATCGAGCGGGGGCCCTCCAAGAGACCCAGTACTTC; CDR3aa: CASSQDRAGALQETQYF
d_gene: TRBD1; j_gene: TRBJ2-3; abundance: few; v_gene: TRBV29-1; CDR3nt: TGCAGCGGTGACAGGGGATCAGATACGCAGTATTTT; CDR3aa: CSGDRGSDTQYF